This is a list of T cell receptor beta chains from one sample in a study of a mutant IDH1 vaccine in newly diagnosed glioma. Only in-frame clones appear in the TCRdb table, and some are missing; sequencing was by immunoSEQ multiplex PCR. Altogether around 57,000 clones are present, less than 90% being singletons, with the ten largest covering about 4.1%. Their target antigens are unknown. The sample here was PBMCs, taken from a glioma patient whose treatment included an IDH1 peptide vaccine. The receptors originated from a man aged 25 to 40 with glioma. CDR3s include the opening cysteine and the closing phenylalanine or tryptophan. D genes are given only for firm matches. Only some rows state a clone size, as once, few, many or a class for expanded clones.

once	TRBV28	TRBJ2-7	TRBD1	TGTGCCAGCAGTTCCTCCGGCGACAGGGTAGGCATCTACGAGCAGTACTTC	CASSSSGDRVGIYEQYF
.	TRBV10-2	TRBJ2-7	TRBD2	TGCGCCAGCAGTGATGCCGGGACTAGCTACGAGCAGTACTTC	CASSDAGTSYEQYF
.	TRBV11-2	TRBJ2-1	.	TGTGCCAGCAGCGCCCGGGTTGGGGGCTACAATGAGCAGTTCTTC	CASSARVGGYNEQFF
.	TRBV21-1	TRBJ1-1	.	.	CASSKYRCRDEAFF
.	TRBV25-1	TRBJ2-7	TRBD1	TGTGCCAGCAGTGAATGGGGGACAGGGAGGATCGAGCAGTACTTC	CASSEWGTGRIEQYF
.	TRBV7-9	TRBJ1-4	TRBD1	TGTGCCAGCAGCAGAACAGGGGGCTGGGAAAAACTGTTTTTT	CASSRTGGWEKLFF
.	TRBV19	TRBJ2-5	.	TGTGCCAGTAGTACCCAAGAGACCCAGTACTTC	CASSTQETQYF
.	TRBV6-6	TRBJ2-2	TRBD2	TGTGCCAGCAATAGAGCGGGGGGCGCGAACACCGGGGAGCTGTTTTTT	CASNRAGGANTGELFF
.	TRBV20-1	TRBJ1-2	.	TGCAGTGCTAGCAGTGTTTATGGCTACACCTTC	CSASSVYGYTF
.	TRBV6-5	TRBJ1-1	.	TGTGCCAGCAGTTACTCGATAGAGGGAATCACTGAAGCTTTCTTT	CASSYSIEGITEAFF
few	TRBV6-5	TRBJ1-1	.	TGTGCCAGCAGTTACTCGGGCGGTGAAGCTTTCTTT	CASSYSGGEAFF
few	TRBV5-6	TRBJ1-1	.	TGTGCCAGCAGCTTGACCGGGTCTATGAACACTGAAGCTTTCTTT	CASSLTGSMNTEAFF
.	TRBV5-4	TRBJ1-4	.	TGTGCCAGCAGCCTGGGACTGGGGGGCGAAAAACTGTTTTTT	CASSLGLGGEKLFF
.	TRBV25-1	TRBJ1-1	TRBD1	TGTGCCAGCAGTTACGGGACAGGGACGAACACTGAAGCTTTCTTT	CASSYGTGTNTEAFF
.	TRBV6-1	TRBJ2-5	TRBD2	TGTGCCAGCAGTGAACTAGCGGGGGGCCAAGAGACCCAGTACTTC	CASSELAGGQETQYF
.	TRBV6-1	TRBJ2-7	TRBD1	TGTGCCAGCAGGGGGGGACAGGGCATCTACGAGCAGTACTTC	CASRGGQGIYEQYF
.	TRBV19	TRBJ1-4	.	TGTGCCAGTAGTATCTCCCGGTCGGGCAGGGACGAAAAACTGTTTTTT	CASSISRSGRDEKLFF
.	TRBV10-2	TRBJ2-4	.	TGCGCCAGCAGTCGAAGCAGTGCCGGAGATGGGTACTTC	CASSRSSAGDGYF
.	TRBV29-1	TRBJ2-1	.	TGCAGCGTTGATCGGCAGGACTCCTACAATGAGCAGTTCTTC	CSVDRQDSYNEQFF
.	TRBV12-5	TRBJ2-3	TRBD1	TGTGCTAGTGGTTCTGGACAGGGGGCAGATACGCAGTATTTT	CASGSGQGADTQYF
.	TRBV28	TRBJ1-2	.	TGTGCCAGCAGTCCAGGGGTTACCTATGGCTACACCTTC	CASSPGVTYGYTF
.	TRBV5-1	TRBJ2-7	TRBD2	TGCGCCAGCAGCTCTGCGGGGGGGCCCATCGCTGACGAGCAGTACTTC	CASSSAGGPIADEQYF
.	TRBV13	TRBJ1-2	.	TGTGCCAGCAGCCGAGGCTTAGCTGGGACTCCCTATGGCTACACCTTC	CASSRGLAGTPYGYTF
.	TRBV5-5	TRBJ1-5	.	TGTGCCAGCAGCTTAGGGGACCCGTGGAATCAGCCCCAGCATTTT	CASSLGDPWNQPQHF
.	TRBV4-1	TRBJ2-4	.	TGCGCCAGCAGCCAAGATCGGGGGGCCAGGGATGGCAAAAACATTCAGTACTTC	CASSQDRGARDGKNIQYF
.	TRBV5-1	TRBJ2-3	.	TGCGCCAGCAGCTTGTCCGGGATCCGCGCAGATACGCAGTATTTT	CASSLSGIRADTQYF
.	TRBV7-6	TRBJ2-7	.	TGTGCCAGCAGCTTAGGAGGTCCCTCCGAGCAGTACTTC	CASSLGGPSEQYF
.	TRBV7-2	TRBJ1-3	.	TGTGCCAGCAGCTTACGCGGGGGGGACTCTGGAAACACCATATATTTT	CASSLRGGDSGNTIYF
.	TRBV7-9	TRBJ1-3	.	TGTGCCAGCAGCTTAGAAACAGACCTGGGCTCTGGAAACACCATATATTTT	CASSLETDLGSGNTIYF
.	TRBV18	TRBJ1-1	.	TGTGCCAGCTCATCGACCCAGAGGAATCCTGAAGCTTTCTTT	CASSSTQRNPEAFF
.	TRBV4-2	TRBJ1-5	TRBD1	TGTGCCAGCAGCCAAGCTACAGGGGCAACCAATCAGCCCCAGCATTTT	CASSQATGATNQPQHF
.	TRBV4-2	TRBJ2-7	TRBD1	TGTGCCAGCAGCCCCGAACGGACAGGGGCCCACCACGAGCAGTACTTC	CASSPERTGAHHEQYF
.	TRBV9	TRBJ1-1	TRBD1	TGTGCCAGCAGCGCCCCCCTCGCCGGAACAGGGGGCGAAACTGGGTACGCTGAAGCTTTCTTT	CASSAPLAGTGGETGYAEAFF
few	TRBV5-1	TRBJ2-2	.	TGCGCCAGCAGCCACAGAGGCGGCTCACTCAACACCGGGGAGCTGTTTTTT	CASSHRGGSLNTGELFF
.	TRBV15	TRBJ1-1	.	TGTGCCACCAGCACCCGACAGCTGAACACTGAAGCTTTCTTT	CATSTRQLNTEAFF
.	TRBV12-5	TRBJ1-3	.	TGTGCTAGTGGTTTCCTGGGATGGGGTCCCAGCTCTGGAAACACCATATATTTT	CASGFLGWGPSSGNTIYF
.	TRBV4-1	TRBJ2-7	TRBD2	TGCGCCAGCAGCCCGGGGACTAGCGACTCCTACGAGCAGTACTTC	CASSPGTSDSYEQYF
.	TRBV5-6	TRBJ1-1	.	TGTGCCAGCTATAAATCGGCGGGGAACACTGAAGCTTTCTTT	CASYKSAGNTEAFF
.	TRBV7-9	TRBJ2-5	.	TGTGCCAGCAGTATCGTACGGGAGACCCAGTACTTC	CASSIVRETQYF
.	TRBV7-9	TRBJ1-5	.	TGTGCCAGCAGCTTGGTAGGGAAGGGGGGCAATCAGCCCCAGCATTTT	CASSLVGKGGNQPQHF
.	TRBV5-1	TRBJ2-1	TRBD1	TGCGCCAGCCTACCCGGGACAGGGAATATAGGCTCCTACAATGAGCAGTTCTTC	CASLPGTGNIGSYNEQFF
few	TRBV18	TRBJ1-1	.	TGTGCCAGCTCAGACTCTTGGAACACTGAAGCTTTCTTT	CASSDSWNTEAFF
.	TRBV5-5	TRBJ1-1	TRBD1	TGTGCCAGCAGCTTGGGATCTAGGGACAGGGAGAGTGGGAACACTGAAGCTTTCTTT	CASSLGSRDRESGNTEAFF
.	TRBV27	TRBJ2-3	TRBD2	TGTGCCAGCAGTTTGACTAGCGGGCTGTCGGATACGCAGTATTTT	CASSLTSGLSDTQYF
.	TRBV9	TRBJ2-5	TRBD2	TGTGCCAGCAGCAATCGCGGGGGGTTGCCCTACTTC	CASSNRGGLPYF
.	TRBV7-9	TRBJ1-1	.	TGTGCCAGCAGCTTTTCGGGGCTCCCTGAAGCTTTCTTT	CASSFSGLPEAFF
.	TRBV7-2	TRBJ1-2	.	TGTGCCAGCAGCCAACTCAATGGATATAACTATGGCTACACCTTC	CASSQLNGYNYGYTF
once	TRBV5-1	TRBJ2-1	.	TGCGCCAGCAGCTTGGGAGGGTCGCCCAATGAGCAGTTCTTC	CASSLGGSPNEQFF
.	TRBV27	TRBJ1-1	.	TGTGCCAGCAGGGAAATCGGGGGGCTGGCCACTGAAGCTTTCTTT	CASREIGGLATEAFF
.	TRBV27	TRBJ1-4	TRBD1	TGTGCCAGCAGTCCGGACGCCTTACAGGGGGTATGGGGCACAACTAATGAAAAACTGTTTTTT	CASSPDALQGVWGTTNEKLFF
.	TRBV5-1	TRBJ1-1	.	TGCGCCAGCAGCTTGGCCTCTCCCAGGCCGAACACTGAAGCTTTCTTT	CASSLASPRPNTEAFF
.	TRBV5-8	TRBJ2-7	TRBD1	TGTGCCAGCAGCCGGTGGGCAGGGGGAAGGAACGAGCAGTACTTC	CASSRWAGGRNEQYF